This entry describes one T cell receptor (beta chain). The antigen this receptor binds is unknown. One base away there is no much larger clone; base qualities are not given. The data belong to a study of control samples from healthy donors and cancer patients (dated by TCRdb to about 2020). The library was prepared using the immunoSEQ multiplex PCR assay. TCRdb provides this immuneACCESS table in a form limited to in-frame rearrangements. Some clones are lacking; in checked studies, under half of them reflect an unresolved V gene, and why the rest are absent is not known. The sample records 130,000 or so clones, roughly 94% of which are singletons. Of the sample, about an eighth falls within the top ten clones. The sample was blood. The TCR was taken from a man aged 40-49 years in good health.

The sequenced DNA: TGTGCCAGCTCACTTTCAGGGGTGGACACTGAAGCTTTCTTT. It encodes CASSLSGVDTEAFF. The chain employs TRBV18 and TRBJ1-1; a weak D assignment points to TRBD1 (6 bases agree). The germline V gene sets CDR1 to KGHSH and CDR2 to LQKENI. The junction shows trimming of 4 bases on V and 3 bases on J, plus 12 bases between the germline ends. The CDR3 spans 14 residues, from the cysteine through the phenylalanine. Only the CDR3 region is kept as DNA, spanning 42 bases read in frame from base 1. Reference TRBV18 and TRBJ1-1 genes cover what lies past the CDR3, so the full variable domain is NAGVMQNPRHLVRRRGQEARLRCSPMKGHSHVYWYRQLPEEGLKFMVYLQKENIIDESGMPKERFSAEFPKEGPSILRIQQVVRGDSAAYFCASSLSGVDTEAFFGQGTRLTVV.